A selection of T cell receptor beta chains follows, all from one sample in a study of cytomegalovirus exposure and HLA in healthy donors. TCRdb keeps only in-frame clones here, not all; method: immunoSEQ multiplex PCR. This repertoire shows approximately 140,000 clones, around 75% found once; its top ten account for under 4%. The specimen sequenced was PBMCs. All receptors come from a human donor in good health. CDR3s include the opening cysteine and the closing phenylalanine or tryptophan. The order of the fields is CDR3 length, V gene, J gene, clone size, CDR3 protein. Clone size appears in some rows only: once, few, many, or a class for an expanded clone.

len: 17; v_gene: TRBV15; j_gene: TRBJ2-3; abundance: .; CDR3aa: CATSISVLAGGSDTQYF
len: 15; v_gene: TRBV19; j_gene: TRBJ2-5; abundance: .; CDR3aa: CASSPDGRYQETQYF
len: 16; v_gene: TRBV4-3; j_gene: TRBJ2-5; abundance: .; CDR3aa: CASSQEYSLHKETQYF
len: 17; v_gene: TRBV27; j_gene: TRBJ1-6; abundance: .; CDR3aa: CASRTGVIRAGNSPLHF
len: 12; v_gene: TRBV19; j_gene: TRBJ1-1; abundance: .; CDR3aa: CASSIGRTEAFF
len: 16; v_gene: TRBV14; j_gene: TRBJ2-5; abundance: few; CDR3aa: CASSQEGLAGGETQYF
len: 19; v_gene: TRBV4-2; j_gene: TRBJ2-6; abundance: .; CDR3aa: CASRLSPPGQGSGANVLTF
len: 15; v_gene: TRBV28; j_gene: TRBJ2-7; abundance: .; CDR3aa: CASRMGQGQGYEQYF
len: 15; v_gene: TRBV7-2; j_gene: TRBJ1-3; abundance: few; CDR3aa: CASSRSRDPGNTIYF
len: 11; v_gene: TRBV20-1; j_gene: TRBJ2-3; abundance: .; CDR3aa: CSAEEGDTQYF
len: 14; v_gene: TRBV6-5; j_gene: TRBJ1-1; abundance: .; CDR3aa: CASSRTALNTEAFF
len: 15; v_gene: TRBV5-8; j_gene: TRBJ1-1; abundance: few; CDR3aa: CASSPQGALAREAFF
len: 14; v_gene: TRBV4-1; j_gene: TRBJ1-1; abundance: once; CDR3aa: CASSQDGANTEAFF
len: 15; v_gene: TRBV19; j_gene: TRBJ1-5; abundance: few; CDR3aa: CASTPGVGPNQPQHF
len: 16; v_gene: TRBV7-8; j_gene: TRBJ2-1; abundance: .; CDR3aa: CASSLFGPTTGNEQFF
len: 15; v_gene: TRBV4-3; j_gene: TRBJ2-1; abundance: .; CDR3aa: CASSQERLVRGEQFF
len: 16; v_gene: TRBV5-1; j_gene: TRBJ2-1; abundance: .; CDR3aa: CASSLEREVVGDEQFF
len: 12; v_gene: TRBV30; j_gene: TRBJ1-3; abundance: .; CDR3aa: CAWGPSGNTIYF
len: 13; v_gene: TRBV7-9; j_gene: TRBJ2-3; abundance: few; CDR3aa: CASMGETVDTQYF
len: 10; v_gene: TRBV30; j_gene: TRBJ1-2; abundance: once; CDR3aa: CATQGSGYTF
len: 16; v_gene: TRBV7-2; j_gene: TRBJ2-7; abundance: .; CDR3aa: CASSLRLAGGPYEQYF
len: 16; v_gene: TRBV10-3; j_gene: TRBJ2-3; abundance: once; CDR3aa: CAISESDRDATDTQYF
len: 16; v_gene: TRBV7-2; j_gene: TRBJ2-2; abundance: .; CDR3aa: CASSSRLAGYTGELFF
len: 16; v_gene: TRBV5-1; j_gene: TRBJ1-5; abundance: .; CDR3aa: CASSLEGRGHNQPQHF